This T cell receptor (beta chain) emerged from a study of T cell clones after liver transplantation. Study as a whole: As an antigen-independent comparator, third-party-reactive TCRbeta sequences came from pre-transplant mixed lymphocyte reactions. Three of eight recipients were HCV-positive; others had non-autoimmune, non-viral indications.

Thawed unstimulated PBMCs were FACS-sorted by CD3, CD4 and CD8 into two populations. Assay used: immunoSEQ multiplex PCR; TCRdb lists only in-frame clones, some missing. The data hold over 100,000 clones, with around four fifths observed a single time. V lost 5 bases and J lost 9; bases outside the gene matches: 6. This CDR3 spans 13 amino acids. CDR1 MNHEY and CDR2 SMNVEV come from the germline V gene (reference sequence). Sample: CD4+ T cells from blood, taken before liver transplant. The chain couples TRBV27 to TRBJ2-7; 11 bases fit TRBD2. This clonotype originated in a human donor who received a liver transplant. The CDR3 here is CASSQTSGTMQYF. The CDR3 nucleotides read TGTGCCAGCAGTCAGACTAGCGGGACAATGCAGTACTTC.